This T cell receptor beta chain was recorded in a study of CD8+ T cells in alopecia areata (dated by TCRdb to the late 2010s). Describing the broader study: The treated patients took part in an open-label pilot trial in which moderate-to-severe alopecia areata was treated with oral tofacitinib at 5 to 10 mg twice daily. Tofacitinib was administered for 6 to 18 months, and 6 months of follow-up off drug were then conducted to assess delayed response and recurrence. In both human patients and the C3H/HeJ mouse model, the study applied high-throughput TCRbeta sequencing to look at T cell clonal expansion in alopecia areata. On the human side, TCRbeta sequencing was run on scalp tissue and on sorted CD4+ and CD8+ peripheral blood T cells from healthy controls and from alopecia areata patients with either patchy or totalis/universalis disease. Tofacitinib-treated patients had biopsies at baseline and at 4 and 24 weeks of treatment, with a later scalp biopsy in several patients. Scalp clonality was compared across normal scalp (n=4), patchy alopecia areata scalp (n=8), and alopecia totalis/universalis scalp (n=8). RNA was extracted with the PAXgene miRNA kit for fixed scalp, the miRNeasy kit for PBMCs, and the RNeasy kit for mouse skin. Amplification of TCRbeta CDR3 regions was done by immunoSEQ multiplex PCR using 35 Vbeta forward primers and 13 Jbeta reverse primers.

The library came from the immunoSEQ multiplex PCR assay. For TCR sequencing, RNA was extracted from every sample and reverse transcribed into cDNA to serve as template. SuperScript III was used to make first-strand cDNA, primed with a 2:1 mix of oligo-dT and random hexamers. A synthetic immune receptor repertoire was used to gauge amplification bias, and whatever bias remained was removed computationally. As for the original processing: Raw reads were preprocessed to remove errors, and CDR3 was defined according to IMGT conventions as the region from the conserved cysteine to phenylalanine. Clonality was computed by normalizing Shannon entropy by log2 of the number of productive unique TCRs and subtracting the result from 1. Scalp TCRbeta sequences were cross-referenced with sorted blood CD4 and CD8 repertoires so that the CD4 or CD8 identity of scalp clones could be inferred. Sourced from immuneACCESS, this table was stored by TCRdb with only in-frame sequences that have V and J called. A share of the clones is absent; for the studies checked, an unresolved V gene accounts for under half, and the remainder has no known explanation. V and J calls plus clone size are reproduced from that table; the DNA served to infer D and trimming. Across this sample there are some 210,000 clones, with 50% to 60% seen only once. The ten most abundant clones make up 0.45% of the sample.

CDR1 and CDR2 were assigned from the germline V gene as SGDLS and YYNGEE. From the cysteine through the phenylalanine, the CDR3 covers 14 amino acids. Only the CDR3 part of the read is kept: 42 bases, read in frame from the first base. The junction carries 14 bases between V and J, which are trimmed by 0 bases and 8 bases respectively. In the paper's terms, the time point label means: baseline before oral tofacitinib. Lesional scalp punch biopsies and peripheral blood were obtained from alopecia areata patients. PBMCs were isolated by density centrifugation and stained for CD3, CD4 and CD8, and CD4+ and CD8+ T cells were sorted on a FACSAria. For this clone: The target of this receptor is not known. There are no base qualities to consult, and no much larger clone falls within one base.

What the authors observed across the whole study: Compared with normal scalp, lesional scalp had higher clonality and more expanded CD8+ clones, particularly in alopecia totalis/universalis, a pattern that suggests antigenic drive. TCR sequences shared between patients were less clear than in mice, possibly partly because of HLA diversity in the patient population. Resident alphabeta T cells in normal human skin are also sequenced, complicating scalp TCR repertoire analysis, unlike mouse skin dominated by gammadelta T cells.

Rearrangement joined TRBV9 to TRBJ1-2, with the D gene uncertain. The clonotype originates from a human donor with alopecia areata. Specimen: CD4+ T cells sorted from blood, collected at week 0. At the DNA level, the sequence is TGTGCCAGCAGCGTAGATGGCGGCGTGCAGGGCTACACCTTC. It translates as CASSVDGGVQGYTF.